These T cell receptor beta chains were read from a single sample in a study of T cell repertoires in cytomegalovirus infection. Their antigens remain unidentified. TCRdb re-derived calls from the reads in MiXCR, one entry per CDR3 protein. The sample lists roughly 500,000 distinct CDR3 sequences, around 30% occurring once. The input for sequencing was cultured PBMCs, taken from culture after CMV antigen stimulation. These receptors originate from a human donor in good health (CMV status not recorded). Some clones in this sample may be carry-over from other donors' samples. CDR3s include the opening cysteine and the closing phenylalanine or tryptophan. A D gene is named only where the DNA matches it firmly. Size values are once, few and many counts, or a class for expanded clones, and some rows have none.

abundance: .
v_gene: TRBV27
d_gene: TRBD2
j_gene: TRBJ2-4
CDR3aa: CASSPGTSGPRGIQYF
CDR3nt: TGTGCCAGCAGTCCGGGGACTAGCGGGCCGCGGGGCATTCAGTACTTC

abundance: few
v_gene: TRBV7-2
d_gene: TRBD2
j_gene: TRBJ2-1
CDR3aa: CASSPGLAGVGVSSYNEQFF
CDR3nt: TGTGCCAGCAGCCCGGGACTAGCGGGAGTAGGGGTGAGCTCCTACAATGAGCAGTTCTTC

abundance: .
v_gene: TRBV28
d_gene: .
j_gene: TRBJ1-1
CDR3aa: CASSLWKQGDGPEAFF
CDR3nt: TGTGCCAGCAGTTTATGGAAACAGGGTGACGGCCCCGAAGCTTTCTTT

abundance: few
v_gene: TRBV29-1
d_gene: .
j_gene: TRBJ1-2
CDR3aa: CSVPAKNYGYTF
CDR3nt: TGCAGCGTCCCTGCTAAAAACTATGGCTACACCTTC

abundance: .
v_gene: TRBV2
d_gene: TRBD1
j_gene: TRBJ1-2
CDR3aa: CASSGMGQLGYTF
CDR3nt: TGTGCCAGCAGCGGGATGGGACAGCTTGGCTACACCTTC

abundance: few
v_gene: TRBV27
d_gene: .
j_gene: TRBJ2-3
CDR3aa: CASRTGAGTQYF
CDR3nt: TGTGCCAGCCGAACGGGCGCAGGTACGCAGTATTTT

abundance: few
v_gene: TRBV5-5
d_gene: TRBD1
j_gene: TRBJ1-6
CDR3aa: CASSFSGTGSLSPLHF
CDR3nt: TGTGCCAGCAGCTTCTCCGGGACAGGGTCGTTGTCCCCCCTCCACTTT

abundance: .
v_gene: TRBV19
d_gene: .
j_gene: TRBJ2-3
CDR3aa: CASSDLSTDTQYF
CDR3nt: TGTGCCAGTAGTGACCTAAGCACAGATACGCAGTATTTT

abundance: many
v_gene: TRBV18
d_gene: TRBD2
j_gene: TRBJ2-3
CDR3aa: CASSPGLAPTDTQYF
CDR3nt: TGTGCCAGCTCACCGGGACTAGCGCCCACAGATACGCAGTATTTT

abundance: few
v_gene: TRBV6-2/TRBV6-3
d_gene: TRBD2
j_gene: TRBJ2-1
CDR3aa: CASSYRSGLAGGEQFF
CDR3nt: TGTGCCAGCAGTTACAGGAGCGGACTAGCGGGCGGTGAGCAGTTCTTC

abundance: many
v_gene: TRBV7-2
d_gene: TRBD2
j_gene: TRBJ2-6
CDR3aa: CASSLTSGMAGANVLTF
CDR3nt: TGTGCCAGCAGCCTTACTAGCGGGATGGCTGGGGCCAACGTCCTGACTTTC

abundance: .
v_gene: TRBV6-5
d_gene: TRBD2
j_gene: TRBJ2-1
CDR3aa: CASSYSYPSGRPTYNEQFF
CDR3nt: TGTGCCAGCAGTTACTCGTACCCTAGCGGGAGGCCGACCTACAATGAGCAGTTCTTC

abundance: .
v_gene: TRBV7-9
d_gene: .
j_gene: TRBJ2-1
CDR3aa: CASSLGSGVVNNEQFF
CDR3nt: TGTGCCAGCAGCTTAGGCTCGGGAGTTGTTAACAATGAGCAGTTCTTC

abundance: .
v_gene: TRBV12-3/TRBV12-4
d_gene: .
j_gene: TRBJ2-7
CDR3aa: CASSFPAGSSYEQYF
CDR3nt: TGTGCCAGCAGTTTTCCGGCGGGGAGCTCCTACGAGCAGTACTTC